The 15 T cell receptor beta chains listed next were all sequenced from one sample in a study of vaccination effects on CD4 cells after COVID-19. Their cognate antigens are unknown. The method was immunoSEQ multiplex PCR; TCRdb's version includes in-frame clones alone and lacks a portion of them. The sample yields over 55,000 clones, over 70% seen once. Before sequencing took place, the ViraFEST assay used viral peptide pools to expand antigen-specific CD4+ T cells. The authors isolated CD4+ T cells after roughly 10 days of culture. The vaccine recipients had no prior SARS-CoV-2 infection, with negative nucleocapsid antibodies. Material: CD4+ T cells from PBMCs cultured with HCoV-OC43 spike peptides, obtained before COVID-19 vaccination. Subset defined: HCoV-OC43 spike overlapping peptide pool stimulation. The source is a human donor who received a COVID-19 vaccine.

The CDR3 spells CASSLNRGYEQYV. Written as DNA, the CDR3 is TGTGCCAGCAGCTTAAACAGGGGTTACGAGCAGTACGTC. V gene TRBV11-2 combines with J gene TRBJ2-7; 7 nucleotides agree with TRBD1. The CDR3 runs to 13 residues. The germline V gene has CDR1 SGHAT and CDR2 FQNNGV. V was clipped by 2 bases and J by 4 bases; unmatched bases: 2.

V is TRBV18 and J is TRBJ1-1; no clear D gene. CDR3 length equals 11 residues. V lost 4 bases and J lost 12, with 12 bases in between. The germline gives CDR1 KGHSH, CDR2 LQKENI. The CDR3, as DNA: TGTGCCAGCTCACTAACAGATAGCCCTTTCTTT. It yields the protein CASSLTDSPFF.

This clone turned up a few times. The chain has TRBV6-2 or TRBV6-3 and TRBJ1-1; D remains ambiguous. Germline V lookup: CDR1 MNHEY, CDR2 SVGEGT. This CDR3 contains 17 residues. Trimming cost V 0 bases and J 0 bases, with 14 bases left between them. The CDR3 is CASSYSMAGMVNTEAFF. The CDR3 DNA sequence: TGTGCCAGCAGTTACTCGATGGCAGGTATGGTGAACACTGAAGCTTTCTTT.

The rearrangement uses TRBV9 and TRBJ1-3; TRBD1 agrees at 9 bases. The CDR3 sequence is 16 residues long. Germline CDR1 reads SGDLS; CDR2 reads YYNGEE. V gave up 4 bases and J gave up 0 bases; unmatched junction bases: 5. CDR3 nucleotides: TGTGCCAGCAGCAAACAGGGGGCGTACTCTGGAAACACCATATATTTT. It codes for CASSKQGAYSGNTIYF.

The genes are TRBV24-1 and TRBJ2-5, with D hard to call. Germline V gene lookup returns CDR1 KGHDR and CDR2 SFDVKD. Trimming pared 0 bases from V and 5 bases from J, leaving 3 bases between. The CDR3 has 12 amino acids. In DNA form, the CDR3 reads TGTGCCACCAGTGATTTGGGGGAGACCCAGTACTTC. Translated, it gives CATSDLGETQYF.

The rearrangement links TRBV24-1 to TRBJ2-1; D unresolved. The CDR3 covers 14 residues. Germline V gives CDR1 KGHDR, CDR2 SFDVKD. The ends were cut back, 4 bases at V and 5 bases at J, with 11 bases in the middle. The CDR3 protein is CATSDPVAHNEQFF. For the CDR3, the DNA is TGTGCCACCAGTGACCCCGTGGCTCACAATGAGCAGTTCTTC.

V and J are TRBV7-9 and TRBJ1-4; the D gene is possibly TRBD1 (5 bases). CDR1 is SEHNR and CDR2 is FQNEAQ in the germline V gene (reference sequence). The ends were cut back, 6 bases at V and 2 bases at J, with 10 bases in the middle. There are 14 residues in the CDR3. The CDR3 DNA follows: TGTGCCAGCAGAGTGGAGGGGACTAATGAAAAACTGTTTTTT. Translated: CASRVEGTNEKLFF.

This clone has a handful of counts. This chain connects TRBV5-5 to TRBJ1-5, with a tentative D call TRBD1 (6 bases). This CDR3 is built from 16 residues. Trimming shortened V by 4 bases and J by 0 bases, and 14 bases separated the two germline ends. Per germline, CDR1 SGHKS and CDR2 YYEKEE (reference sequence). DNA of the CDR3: TGTGCCAGCAGCACCCGGACAGACTATAGCAATCAGCCCCAGCATTTT. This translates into CASSTRTDYSNQPQHF.

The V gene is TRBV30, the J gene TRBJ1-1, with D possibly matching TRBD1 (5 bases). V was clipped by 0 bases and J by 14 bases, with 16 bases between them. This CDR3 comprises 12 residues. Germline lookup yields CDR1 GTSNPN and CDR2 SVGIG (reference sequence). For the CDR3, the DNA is TGTGCCTGGAGTGTACTGGCAGGGCGGGACTTCTTT. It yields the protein CAWSVLAGRDFF.

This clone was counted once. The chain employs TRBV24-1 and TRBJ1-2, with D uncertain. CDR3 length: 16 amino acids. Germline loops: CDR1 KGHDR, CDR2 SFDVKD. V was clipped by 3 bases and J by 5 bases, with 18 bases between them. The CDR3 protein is CATSDASSGGRYGYTF. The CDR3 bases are TGTGCCACCAGTGATGCTAGCTCCGGTGGCAGGTATGGCTACACCTTC.

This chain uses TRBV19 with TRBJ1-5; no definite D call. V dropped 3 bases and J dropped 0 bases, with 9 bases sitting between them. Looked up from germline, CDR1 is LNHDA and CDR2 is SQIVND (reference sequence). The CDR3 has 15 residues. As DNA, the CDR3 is TGTGCCAGTAGTATTAAAGGAAATAGCAATCAGCCCCAGCATTTT. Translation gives CASSIKGNSNQPQHF.

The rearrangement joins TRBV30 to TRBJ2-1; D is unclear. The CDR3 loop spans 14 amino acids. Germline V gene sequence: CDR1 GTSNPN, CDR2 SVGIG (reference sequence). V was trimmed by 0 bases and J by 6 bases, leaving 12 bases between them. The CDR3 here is CAWSVSAAFNEQFF. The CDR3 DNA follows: TGTGCCTGGAGTGTTTCGGCGGCATTCAATGAGCAGTTCTTC.

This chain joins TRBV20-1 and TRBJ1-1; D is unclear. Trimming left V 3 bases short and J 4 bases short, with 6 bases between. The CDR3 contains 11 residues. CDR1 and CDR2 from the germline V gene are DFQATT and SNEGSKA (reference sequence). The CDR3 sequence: CSARGSTEAFF. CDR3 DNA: TGCAGTGCTAGGGGAAGCACTGAAGCTTTCTTT.

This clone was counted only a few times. Here the CDR3 DNA reads TGTGCCAGCAGCTTAAAGTCCTGGAATGAGCAGTTCTTC. As protein: CASSLKSWNEQFF. The genes are TRBV7-2 and TRBJ2-1, with unresolved D. CDR1 SGHTA and CDR2 FQGNSA come from the germline V gene. The V end was cut by 2 bases, the J end by 7 bases, with 9 bases between. This CDR3 has 13 residues.

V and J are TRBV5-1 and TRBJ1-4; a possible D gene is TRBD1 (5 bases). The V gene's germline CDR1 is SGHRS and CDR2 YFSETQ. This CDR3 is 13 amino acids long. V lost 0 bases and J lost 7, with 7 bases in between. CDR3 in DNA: TGCGCCAGCAGCTTGGGGGGGGGTGAAAAACTGTTTTTT. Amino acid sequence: CASSLGGGEKLFF.